The 27 T cell receptor beta chains given below trace back to one sample, sequenced in a study of glioma-infiltrating T cells after dendritic cell vaccination. Assay: immunoSEQ multiplex PCR; the TCRdb copy retains only in-frame clones and omits some. The sample includes fewer than 85,000 clones, 85% to 90% of them seen just once. Specimen: blood, collected before dendritic cell vaccination. The source of these receptors is a human donor with glioblastoma.

In this sample, this clone turned up a few times. The rearrangement links TRBV9 to TRBJ1-2; 10 nucleotides match TRBD1. The germline CDR1 and CDR2 sequences are SGDLS and YYNGEE. V shed 4 bases and J 3 bases; nucleotides not matched to a gene: 6. The CDR3 is made up of 15 amino acids. CDR3 in DNA: TGTGCCAGCAGCCACCGGGACAGGGGTGACTATGGCTACACCTTC. The encoded protein is CASSHRDRGDYGYTF.

The J gene is TRBJ1-2, the V gene TRBV5-1; 8 nucleotides line up with TRBD1. The CDR3 runs 16 residues. Germline V CDR1 and CDR2: SGHRS, YFSETQ. The V gene end was trimmed by 4 bases and the J gene end by 4 bases; junction bases not matched to a gene: 12. CDR3 loop: CASSTTTTGGIYGYTF. Here the CDR3 DNA reads TGCGCCAGCAGCACAACTACTACAGGGGGTATCTATGGCTACACCTTC.

The V gene is TRBV7-3, the J gene TRBJ1-2, with a possible D match to TRBD1 (6 bases). The CDR3 loop spans 15 amino acids. V dropped 5 bases and J dropped 2 bases, with 15 bases sitting between them. Germline V gene data show CDR1 as SGHTA and CDR2 as FQGTGA. CDR3 loop: CASSLEQGANYGYTF. CDR3 DNA sequence: TGTGCCAGCAGCCTCGAACAGGGTGCGAACTATGGCTACACCTTC.

The CDR3 reads CASSVGDRGYYGYTF. The CDR3 nucleotides read TGTGCCAGCAGCGTAGGGGACAGGGGATACTATGGCTACACCTTC. V usage is TRBV9 and J usage is TRBJ1-2, with 10 bases aligning to TRBD1. Trimming removed 0 bases from V and 3 bases from J; junction bases left unmatched: 2. Germline CDR1 is SGDLS and CDR2 is YYNGEE. There are 15 residues in the CDR3.

This chain uses TRBV19 with TRBJ1-1; 7 positions agree with TRBD1. The germline gives CDR1 LNHDA, CDR2 SQIVND (reference sequence). The V and J ends lost 4 bases and 3 bases, in that order; junction bases with no gene match: 8. This CDR3 spans 15 amino acids. The CDR3 here is CASSTSGQPYTEAFF. The CDR3, as DNA: TGTGCCAGTAGTACCTCGGGACAGCCCTACACTGAAGCTTTCTTT.

This chain links TRBV2 with TRBJ1-6, with 7 bases fitting TRBD1. V was clipped by 10 bases and J by 8 bases; unmatched bases: 8. The germline V gene has CDR1 SNHLY and CDR2 FYNNEI. The CDR3 is 13 residues long. Here the CDR3 DNA reads TGTGCCAACTTAGGACAGGCCGATTCACCCCTCCACTTT. Its protein is CANLGQADSPLHF.

The chain is built from TRBV6-5 and TRBJ1-5, with D perhaps TRBD1 (6 bases). V was shortened by 10 bases and J by 0 bases, with 16 bases between the two germline ends. Germline-derived CDR1 and CDR2 are MNHEY and SVGAGI. The CDR3 is made up of 15 amino acids. CDR3 nucleotides: TGTGCCAACTCAGGGGTTAGAGATAGCAATCAGCCCCAGCATTTT. Translated: CANSGVRDSNQPQHF.

This clone has only one observation. The chain recombines TRBV14 with TRBJ2-7; D is undetermined. Germline V gene sequence: CDR1 SGHDN, CDR2 FVKESK. The CDR3 totals 12 residues. The germline V and J ends were trimmed by 4 bases and 6 bases, with 10 bases remaining between them. In DNA form, the CDR3 reads TGTGCCAGCAGCCCAGATTTCTCCGAGCAGTACTTC. It codes for CASSPDFSEQYF.

The chain joins TRBV11-2 to TRBJ1-2; weak D call: TRBD1 (6 bases). The CDR3 contains 13 residues. Trimming stripped 5 bases from V and 4 bases from J, with 11 bases between. CDR1 SGHAT and CDR2 FQNNGV come from the germline V gene. The chain's CDR3 is CASSPGVSYGYTF. CDR3 bases: TGTGCCAGCAGCCCAGGGGTATCCTATGGCTACACCTTC.

The V call is TRBV6-1, the J call TRBJ2-5; 7 bases match TRBD1. Germline V gene lookup returns CDR1 MNHNS and CDR2 SASEGT. CDR3 size: 15 residues. The ends lost 6 bases at V and 9 bases at J; junction bases unmatched: 16. CDR3 nucleotide sequence: TGTGCCAGCAGCCCCGGGACAGTACCTTTGGGGGCCCAGTACTTC. Translated, it gives CASSPGTVPLGAQYF.

The chain employs TRBV5-1 and TRBJ2-1, with 8 bases identical to TRBD2. Losses at the gene ends were 2 bases for V and 9 bases for J; bases not matched to a gene: 13. The CDR3 totals 16 residues. Germline values: CDR1 SGHRS, CDR2 YFSETQ. The CDR3 DNA is TGCGCCAGCAGCTTTATTTCGGGAGGGAGTATAGGTGAGCAGTTCTTC. Translated: CASSFISGGSIGEQFF. The whole variable domain, filled in from reference TRBV5-1 and TRBJ2-1, reads KAGVTQTPRYLIKTRGQQVTLSCSPISGHRSVSWYQQTPGQGLQFLFEYFSETQRNKGNFPGRFSGRQFSNSRSEMNVSTLELGDSALYLCASSFISGGSIGEQFFGPGTRLTVL.

CDR3 amino acids: CASNRQETQYF. CDR3 DNA sequence: TGTGCCAGCAACAGGCAAGAGACCCAGTACTTC. This chain links TRBV2 with TRBJ2-5; D perhaps matches TRBD1 (5 bases). The V and J ends lost 7 bases and 2 bases respectively, with 5 bases between them. The CDR3 is 11 amino acids. Germline CDR1 reads SNHLY; CDR2 reads FYNNEI. The full variable domain, with the rest looked up from reference TRBV2 and TRBJ2-5, is EPEVTQTPSHQVTQMGQEVILRCVPISNHLYFYWYRQILGQKVEFLVSFYNNEISEKSEIFDDQFSVERPDGSNFTLKIRSTKLEDSAMYFCASNRQETQYFGPGTRLLVL.

This clone was detected only once. The rearrangement joins TRBV30 to TRBJ1-3, with 7 bases fitting TRBD1. There are 17 residues in the CDR3. CDR1 is GTSNPN, CDR2 SVGIG, per germline (reference sequence). The J segment lost 1 base and the V segment lost 0 bases, leaving 9 bases of the junction unmatched. The chain's CDR3 is CAWSVPRGWHSGNTIYF. CDR3 coding DNA: TGTGCCTGGAGTGTACCCAGGGGGTGGCATTCTGGAAACACCATATATTTT.

This chain joins TRBV10-3 and TRBJ1-5, with D uncertain. Deletions cut 6 bases from V and 6 bases from J, with 12 bases between. Germline CDR1 and CDR2: ENHRY and SYGVKD. The CDR3 is 13 amino acids. CDR3 sequence (DNA): TGTGCCATCAGCATCGCCGAGGGTCAGCCCCAGCATTTT. Its protein product is CAISIAEGQPQHF.

This chain uses TRBV2 with TRBJ2-5; a possible D gene is TRBD2 (5 bases). V was cut by 6 bases and J by 3 bases, with 17 bases left in between. CDR3 length equals 15 residues. In germline, CDR1 is SNHLY, CDR2 FYNNEI. The CDR3 sequence: CASSHLRRREETQYF. CDR3 DNA sequence: TGTGCCAGCAGCCACCTCCGGAGGCGGGAAGAGACCCAGTACTTC.

The chain has TRBV11-3 and TRBJ2-2; 13 nucleotides match TRBD2. The germline V gene encodes CDR1 SGHNT and CDR2 YENEEA. Trimming removed 5 bases from V and 4 bases from J; junction bases left unmatched: 1. CDR3 length equals 15 residues. CDR3 sequence (DNA): TGTGCCAGCAGCGGACTAGCGGGAGCCACCGGGGAGCTGTTTTTT. Protein sequence: CASSGLAGATGELFF.

This sequence joins TRBV29-1 and TRBJ1-2; D possibly corresponds to TRBD1 (5 bases). The CDR3 sequence is 12 residues long. Looked up from germline, CDR1 is SQVTM and CDR2 is ANQGSEA. The V and J ends lost 8 bases and 7 bases respectively, with 17 bases between them. The CDR3 DNA is TGCAGCACCCCATCACGGGGGTCTGGCTACACCTTC. This translates into CSTPSRGSGYTF.

This clone was counted only a few times. This chain joins TRBV5-1 and TRBJ2-2, with TRBD2 identical over 7 bases. The ends lost 0 bases at V and 6 bases at J; junction bases unmatched: 23. This CDR3 comprises 21 residues. Germline V CDR1 and CDR2: SGHRS, YFSETQ. CDR3 DNA sequence: TGCGCCAGCAGCTTGGCCGTTGCGGGACTACGTCCGGCGGAAATACCCGGGGAGCTGTTTTTT. This encodes CASSLAVAGLRPAEIPGELFF. Using reference TRBV5-1 and TRBJ2-2 for the parts outside the CDR3, the full variable domain is KAGVTQTPRYLIKTRGQQVTLSCSPISGHRSVSWYQQTPGQGLQFLFEYFSETQRNKGNFPGRFSGRQFSNSRSEMNVSTLELGDSALYLCASSLAVAGLRPAEIPGELFFGEGSRLTVL.

The V call is TRBV6-6, the J call TRBJ2-1; a possible D gene is TRBD1 (5 bases). V shed 10 bases and J shed 2 bases, with 21 bases lying between them. The CDR3 has 16 amino acids. In germline, CDR1 is MNHNY, CDR2 SVGAGI (reference sequence). CDR3 sequence reads: CATLSSLRQPYNEQFF. The CDR3 bases are TGTGCCACCTTATCCTCATTGAGACAGCCCTACAATGAGCAGTTCTTC.

The V gene is TRBV6-1, the J gene TRBJ1-3; 9 nucleotides align to TRBD1. Germline CDR1 reads MNHNS; CDR2 reads SASEGT. The CDR3 totals 14 residues. J was trimmed by 4 bases and V by 9 bases; bases with no gene match: 7. CDR3 nucleotide sequence: TGTGCCAGTGGGACAGGGAATAGAGGAAACACCATATATTTT. It specifies CASGTGNRGNTIYF.

The rearrangement joins TRBV7-8 to TRBJ2-3, with TRBD2 identical over 10 bases. Germline V gene data show CDR1 as SGHVS and CDR2 as FQNEAQ. The junction had 5 bases not matched to a gene; V was cut back by 1 base and J by 4 bases. The CDR3 sequence is 16 residues long. The chain's CDR3 is CASSLGLAGTSDTQYF. The CDR3 nucleotides read TGTGCCAGCAGCTTAGGACTAGCGGGTACTTCAGATACGCAGTATTTT.

The chain combines TRBV20-1 with TRBJ1-6; 8 nucleotides line up with TRBD1. The CDR3 totals 11 residues. CDR1 is DFQATT, CDR2 SNEGSKA, per germline (reference sequence). With V trimmed by 6 bases and J by 14 bases, 6 bases remained unmatched. For the CDR3, the DNA is TGCAGTGCCAGACGACAGGGGACCCTCCACTTT. Amino acid sequence: CSARRQGTLHF.

J is TRBJ1-1 and V is TRBV28; D not resolved. CDR3 length equals 16 residues. CDR1 MDHEN and CDR2 SYDVKM come from the germline V gene. V lost 1 base and J 0 bases, leaving 12 bases between the germline ends. The CDR3 sequence is CASSLLAGDMNTEAFF. The CDR3 coding sequence is TGTGCCAGCAGTTTATTGGCAGGTGACATGAACACTGAAGCTTTCTTT.

The V gene is TRBV29-1, the J gene TRBJ1-5; D not resolved. Germline-derived CDR1 and CDR2 are SQVTM and ANQGSEA. Trimming shortened V by 4 bases and J by 4 bases, and 8 bases separated the two germline ends. The CDR3 has 12 residues. The CDR3 nucleotides read TGCAGCGTTGGGCAACCGAATCAGCCCCAGCATTTT. This gives the protein CSVGQPNQPQHF.

The J gene is TRBJ2-1, the V gene TRBV6-4; no reliable D call. V was shortened by 2 bases and J by 11 bases, with 16 bases between the two germline ends. The CDR3 runs 14 residues. The germline V gene has CDR1 MRHNA and CDR2 SNTAGT. This CDR3 reads CASSDPARGFQQFF. The CDR3 DNA is TGTGCCAGCAGTGACCCTGCTAGAGGCTTTCAGCAGTTCTTC.

The chain uses TRBV11-2 and TRBJ2-5; D is perhaps TRBD2 (5 bases). V was clipped by 1 base and J by 3 bases, with 15 bases between them. The CDR3 is made up of 16 amino acids. The germline gives CDR1 SGHAT, CDR2 FQNNGV. CDR3 nucleotide sequence: TGTGCCAGCAGCTTAGTAGGGAGCGGACTCGAAGAGACCCAGTACTTC. It translates to CASSLVGSGLEETQYF.

The chain carries TRBV7-2 and TRBJ2-7; TRBD1 might be the D (6 bases). Germline CDR1 is SGHTA and CDR2 is FQGNSA. This CDR3 has 15 residues. V dropped 5 bases and J dropped 1 base, with 15 bases sitting between them. CDR3 region: CASSKRGRWSYEQYF. As DNA, the CDR3 is TGTGCCAGCAGCAAAAGGGGGAGATGGTCCTACGAGCAGTACTTC.